The clone carrying this TCR beta chain has a handful of counts. Its antigen is currently unknown. A second PCR of roughly 6 to 12 cycles used a sample-barcoded 5' primer and a J-beta primer mix. Every cDNA molecule carried a tag from a template-switch adaptor bearing 12 random nucleotides. TCRdb called the 5' RACE reads again in MiXCR, with one record for every CDR3 protein. The sample consists of hundreds of thousands of distinct CDR3 sequences, more than 45% of them appearing once. These data belong to a study of blood T cells in healthy people across ages. Notes on the study in general: Because donor CMV status was unknown, expanded clonotype changes were possibly confounded. Older individuals had lower TCR beta diversity per million T cells (the decline was roughly linear).

The germline V and J ends were trimmed by 3 bases and 5 bases, with 13 bases remaining between them. The CDR3 is 13 residues long. The germline gives CDR1 DFQATT, CDR2 SNEGSKA (reference sequence). Sequenced: blood. The chain links TRBV20-1 to TRBJ1-1; a weak D match, TRBD1 (5 bases). This clonotype was sampled from an elderly man in good health. The CDR3 loop reads CSARKGLRTEAFF. The CDR3 DNA is TGCAGTGCTAGGAAGGGGCTGAGGACTGAAGCTTTCTTT.